Listed here are 5 T cell receptor beta chains from one sample, sequenced in a study of OX40 agonist ivuxolimab in advanced cancers. Assay used: immunoSEQ multiplex PCR; TCRdb lists only in-frame clones, some missing. The sample includes 60,000 or so clones, 84% of them seen just once. The starting material was CD4+ or CD8+ T cells sorted from blood, obtained in a trial of the OX40 agonist ivuxolimab. The receptors were sampled from an adult with an advanced solid tumor such as melanoma, head and neck, liver or kidney cancer.

This rearrangement joins TRBV19 to TRBJ2-2, with D perhaps matching TRBD1 or TRBD2 (5 bases each). The CDR3 spans 19 residues. Trimming took 10 bases from V and 6 from J, leaving 33 bases between them. Germline V gene sequence: CDR1 LNHDA, CDR2 SQIVND (reference sequence). The CDR3, as DNA: TGTGCCACCCCTACGACGCCTGGGGTAGGGACGCCGAGGGCCGGGGAGCTGTTTTTT. As protein: CATPTTPGVGTPRAGELFF.

The sample holds a few counts of this clone. This sequence joins TRBV6-5 and TRBJ1-3, with D uncertain. The germline CDR1 and CDR2 sequences are MNHEY and SVGAGI. V lost 5 bases, J lost 1 base, and 9 bases lay in between. There are 14 residues in the CDR3. The CDR3, as DNA: TGTGCCAGCAGTGAAAGGGTATCTGGAAACACCATATATTTT. Its protein is CASSERVSGNTIYF.

This sequence joins TRBV7-2 and TRBJ2-1, with TRBD1 matching over 8 bases. Germline V lookup: CDR1 SGHTA, CDR2 FQGNSA. Trimming took 5 bases from V and 8 from J; bases not matched to a gene: 8. This CDR3 is 14 amino acids long. Here the CDR3 DNA reads TGTGCCAGCAGCCCCGACAGGGGATACTATGAGCAGTTCTTC. The encoded protein is CASSPDRGYYEQFF.

V is TRBV2 and J is TRBJ1-5, with D unclear. The V gene's germline CDR1 is SNHLY and CDR2 FYNNEI. The length of the CDR3 is 15 residues. Trimming cost V 4 bases and J 5 bases, with 15 bases left between them. Written as DNA, the CDR3 is TGTGCCAGCAGTGTAGGAGGGCCCATGGATCAGCCCCAGCATTTT. Translating it yields CASSVGGPMDQPQHF.

In DNA form, the CDR3 reads TGTGCCATCAGTGAGTATCTCGGGGTCACTGAAGCTTTCTTT. Translating gives CAISEYLGVTEAFF. This chain uses TRBV10-3 with TRBJ1-1; D gene ambiguous. Germline V gene sequence: CDR1 ENHRY, CDR2 SYGVKD. The CDR3 is made up of 14 amino acids. Trimming took off 1 base at V and 4 bases at J, with 10 bases between the two ends.